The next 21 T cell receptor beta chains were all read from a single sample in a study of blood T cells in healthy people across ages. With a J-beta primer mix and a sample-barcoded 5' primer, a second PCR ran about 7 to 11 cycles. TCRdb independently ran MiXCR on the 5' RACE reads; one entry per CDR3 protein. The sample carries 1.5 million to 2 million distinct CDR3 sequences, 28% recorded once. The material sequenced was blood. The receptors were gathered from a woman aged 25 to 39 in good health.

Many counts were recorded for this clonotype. CDR3 amino acids: CASSQGTKNSGANVLTF. CDR3 sequence (DNA): TGCGCCAGCAGCCAAGGGACCAAAAACTCTGGGGCCAACGTCCTGACTTTC. The chain joins TRBV4-1 to TRBJ2-6; the D is unclear. Germline V CDR1 and CDR2: MGHRA, YSYEKL. The V and J ends lost 1 base and 0 bases respectively, with 10 bases between them. This CDR3 region has 17 residues.

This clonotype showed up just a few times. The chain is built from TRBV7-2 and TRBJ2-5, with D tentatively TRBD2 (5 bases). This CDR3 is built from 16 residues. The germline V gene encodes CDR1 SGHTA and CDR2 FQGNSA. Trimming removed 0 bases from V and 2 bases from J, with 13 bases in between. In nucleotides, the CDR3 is TGTGCCAGCAGCTTAGCGTTCGGAGGTCGGCAAGAGACCCAGTACTTC. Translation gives CASSLAFGGRQETQYF. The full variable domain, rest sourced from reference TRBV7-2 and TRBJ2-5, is GAGVSQSPSNKVTEKGKDVELRCDPISGHTALYWYRQSLGQGLEFLIYFQGNSAPDKSGLPSDRFSAERTGGSVSTLTIQRTQQEDSAVYLCASSLAFGGRQETQYFGPGTRLLVL.

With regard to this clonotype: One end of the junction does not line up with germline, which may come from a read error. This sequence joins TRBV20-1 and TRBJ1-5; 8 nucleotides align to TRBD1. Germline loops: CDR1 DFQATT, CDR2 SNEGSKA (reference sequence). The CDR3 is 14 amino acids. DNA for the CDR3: TGCAGTGCGAACCCCAGGGGGCCTGGCCAGCCTCAGCATTTT. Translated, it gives CSANPRGPGQPQHF.

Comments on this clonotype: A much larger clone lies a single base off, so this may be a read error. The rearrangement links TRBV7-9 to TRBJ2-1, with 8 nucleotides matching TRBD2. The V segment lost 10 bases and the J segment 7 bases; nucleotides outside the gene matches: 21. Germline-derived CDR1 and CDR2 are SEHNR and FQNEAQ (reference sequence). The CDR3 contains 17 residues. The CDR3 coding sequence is TGTGCCAACAGTCTCTCTCCGGGACTAGGCGTGCGGAATGAGCAGTTCTTC. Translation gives CANSLSPGLGVRNEQFF.

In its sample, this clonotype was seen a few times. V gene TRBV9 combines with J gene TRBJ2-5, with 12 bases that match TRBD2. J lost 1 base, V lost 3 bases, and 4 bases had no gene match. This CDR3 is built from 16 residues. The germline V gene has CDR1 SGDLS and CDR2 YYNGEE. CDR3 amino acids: CASSGGLAGRQETQYF. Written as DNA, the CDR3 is TGTGCCAGCAGCGGGGGACTAGCGGGCCGCCAAGAGACCCAGTACTTC.

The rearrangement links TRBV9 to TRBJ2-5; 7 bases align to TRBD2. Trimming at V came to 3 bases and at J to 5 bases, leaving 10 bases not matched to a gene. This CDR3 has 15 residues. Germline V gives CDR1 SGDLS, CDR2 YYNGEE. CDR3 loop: CASSESGALGETQYF. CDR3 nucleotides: TGTGCCAGCAGCGAGAGCGGGGCCCTTGGGGAGACCCAGTACTTC.

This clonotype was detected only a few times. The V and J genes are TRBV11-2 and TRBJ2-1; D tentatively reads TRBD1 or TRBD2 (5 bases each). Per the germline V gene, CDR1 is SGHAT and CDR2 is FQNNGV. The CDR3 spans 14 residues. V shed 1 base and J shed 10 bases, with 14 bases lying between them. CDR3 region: CASSLGASRGEQFF. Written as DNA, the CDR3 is TGTGCCAGCAGCTTAGGGGCTAGCCGGGGCGAGCAGTTCTTC.

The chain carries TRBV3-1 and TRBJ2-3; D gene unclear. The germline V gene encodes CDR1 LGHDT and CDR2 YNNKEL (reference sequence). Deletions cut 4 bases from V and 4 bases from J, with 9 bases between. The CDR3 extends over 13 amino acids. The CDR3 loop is CASSRYRADTQYF. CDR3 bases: TGTGCCAGCAGCCGTTACCGGGCAGATACGCAGTATTTT.

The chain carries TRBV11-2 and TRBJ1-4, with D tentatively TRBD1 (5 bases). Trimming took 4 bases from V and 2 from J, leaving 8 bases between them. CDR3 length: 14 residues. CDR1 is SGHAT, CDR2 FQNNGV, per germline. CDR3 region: CASSWGSTNEKLFF. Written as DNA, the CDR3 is TGTGCCAGCAGCTGGGGGTCGACTAATGAAAAACTGTTTTTT.

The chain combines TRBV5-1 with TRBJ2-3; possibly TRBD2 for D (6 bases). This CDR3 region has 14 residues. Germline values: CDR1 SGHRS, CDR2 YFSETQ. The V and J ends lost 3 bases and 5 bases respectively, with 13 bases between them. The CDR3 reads CASSSGTSLDTQYF. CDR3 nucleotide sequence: TGCGCCAGCAGCTCGGGGACTTCTTTAGATACGCAGTATTTT.

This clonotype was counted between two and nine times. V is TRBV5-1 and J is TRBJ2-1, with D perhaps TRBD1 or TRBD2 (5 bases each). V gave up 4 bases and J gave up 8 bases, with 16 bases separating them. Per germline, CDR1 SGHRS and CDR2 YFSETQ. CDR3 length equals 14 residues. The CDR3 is CASSPTRGDDEQFF. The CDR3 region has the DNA TGCGCCAGCAGCCCGACCCGGGGCGACGATGAGCAGTTCTTC.

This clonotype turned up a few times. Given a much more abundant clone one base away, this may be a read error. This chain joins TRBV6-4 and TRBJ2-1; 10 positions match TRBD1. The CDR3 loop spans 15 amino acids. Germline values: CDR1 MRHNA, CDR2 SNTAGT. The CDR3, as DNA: TGTGCCGGCAGTGACGGACAGGGGGACCACAATGAGCAGTTCTTC. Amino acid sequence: CAGSDGQGDHNEQFF.

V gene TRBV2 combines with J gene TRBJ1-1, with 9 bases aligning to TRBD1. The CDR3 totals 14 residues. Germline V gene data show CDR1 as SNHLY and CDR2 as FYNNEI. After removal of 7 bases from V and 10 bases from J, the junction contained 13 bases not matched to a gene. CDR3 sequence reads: CASTRSGTGLTAFF. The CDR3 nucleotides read TGTGCCAGCACCAGGTCCGGGACAGGGTTGACAGCTTTCTTT.

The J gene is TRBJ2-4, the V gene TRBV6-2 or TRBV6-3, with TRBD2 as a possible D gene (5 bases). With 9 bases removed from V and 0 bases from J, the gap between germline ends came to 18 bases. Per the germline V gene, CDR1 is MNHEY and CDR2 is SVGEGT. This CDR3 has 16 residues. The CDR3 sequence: CASTGLAGLAKNIQYF. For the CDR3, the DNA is TGTGCCAGTACGGGATTGGCCGGCTTAGCCAAAAACATTCAGTACTTC.

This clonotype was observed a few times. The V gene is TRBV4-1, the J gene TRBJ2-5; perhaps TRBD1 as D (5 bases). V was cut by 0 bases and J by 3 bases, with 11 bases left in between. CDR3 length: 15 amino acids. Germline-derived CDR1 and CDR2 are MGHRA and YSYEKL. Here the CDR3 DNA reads TGCGCCAGCAGCCAAGATGGAACAGGAGAAGAGACCCAGTACTTC. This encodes CASSQDGTGEETQYF.

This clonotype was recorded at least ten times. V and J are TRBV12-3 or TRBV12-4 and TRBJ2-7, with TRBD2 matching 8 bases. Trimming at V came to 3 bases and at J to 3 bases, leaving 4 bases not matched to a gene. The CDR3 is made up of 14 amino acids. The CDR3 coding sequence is TGTGCCAGCAGTTTCGGGACTAGTTTCTACGAGCAGTACTTC. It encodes CASSFGTSFYEQYF.

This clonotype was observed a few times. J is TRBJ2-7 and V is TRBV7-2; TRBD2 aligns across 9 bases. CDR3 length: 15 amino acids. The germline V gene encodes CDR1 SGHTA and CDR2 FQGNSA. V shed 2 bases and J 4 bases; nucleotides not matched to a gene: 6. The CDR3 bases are TGTGCCAGCAGCTTACTGTCTAGCGGGGATTACGAGCAGTACTTC. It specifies CASSLLSSGDYEQYF.

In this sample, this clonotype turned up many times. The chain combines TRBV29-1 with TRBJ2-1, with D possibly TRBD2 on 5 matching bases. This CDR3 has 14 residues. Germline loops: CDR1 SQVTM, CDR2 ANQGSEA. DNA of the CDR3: TGCCCCAACCCGGGGTCTCCACTTGTGAATGAGCAGTTCTTC. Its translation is CPNPGSPLVNEQFF.

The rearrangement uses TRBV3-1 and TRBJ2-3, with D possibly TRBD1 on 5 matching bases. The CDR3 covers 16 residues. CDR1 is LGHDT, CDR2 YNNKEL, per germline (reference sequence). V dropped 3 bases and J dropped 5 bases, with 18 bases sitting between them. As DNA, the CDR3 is TGTGCCAGCAGCCATAATCGCGGTACCGGACAAGATACGCAGTATTTT. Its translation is CASSHNRGTGQDTQYF.

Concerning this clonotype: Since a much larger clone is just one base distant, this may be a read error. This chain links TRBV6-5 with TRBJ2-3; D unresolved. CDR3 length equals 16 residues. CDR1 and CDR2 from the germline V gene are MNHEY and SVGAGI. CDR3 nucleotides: TGTGCCAGCGGTTACTCGAGACTGGACCGCCCAGATACGCAGTATTTT. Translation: CASGYSRLDRPDTQYF.

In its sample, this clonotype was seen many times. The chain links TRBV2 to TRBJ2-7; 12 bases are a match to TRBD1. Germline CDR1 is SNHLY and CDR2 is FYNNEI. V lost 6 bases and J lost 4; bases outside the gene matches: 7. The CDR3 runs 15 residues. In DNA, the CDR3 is TGTGCCAGCAGCGATCCGGGACAGGGGGCGTACGAGCAGTACTTC. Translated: CASSDPGQGAYEQYF.